Shown below are 11 T cell receptor beta chains from a single sample sequenced in a study of control samples from healthy donors and cancer patients (dated by TCRdb to the early 2020s). Libraries came from the immunoSEQ multiplex PCR assay. TCRdb's version of the immuneACCESS table is confined to in-frame rearrangements and falls short of the full clone set. An unresolved V gene accounts for under half of the shortfall where checked; the remainder is of unknown origin. This sample is represented by roughly 130,000 clones; more than 85% of them were singletons. The top ten hold 8.6% of the sample. Sequenced material: blood. Source of these receptors: a man aged 18 to 29 in good health.

The V call is TRBV4-1, the J call TRBJ2-7; 9 positions agree with TRBD1. The V and J ends lost 2 bases and 5 bases, in that order; junction bases with no gene match: 7. CDR1 MGHRA and CDR2 YSYEKL come from the germline V gene. The CDR3 covers 15 residues. The CDR3 sequence: CASSQPRDRDHEQYF. For the CDR3, the DNA is TGCGCCAGCAGCCAACCTCGGGACAGGGACCACGAGCAGTACTTC.

This chain connects TRBV6-6 to TRBJ1-3; D gene unclear. Trimming took 0 bases from V and 3 from J, leaving 9 bases between them. Per the germline V gene, CDR1 is MNHNY and CDR2 is SVGAGI (reference sequence). The CDR3 loop spans 15 amino acids. The CDR3 region is CASSYSLNIGNTIYF. The CDR3 DNA is TGTGCCAGCAGTTACTCGTTAAATATTGGAAACACCATATATTTT.

The rearrangement uses TRBV30 and TRBJ2-1; tentatively, D is TRBD1 (5 bases). Deletions cut 5 bases from V and 1 base from J, with 12 bases between. This CDR3 comprises 14 residues. Germline V CDR1 and CDR2: GTSNPN, SVGIG (reference sequence). The CDR3 spells CAWDHRSSYNEQFF. Written as DNA, the CDR3 is TGTGCCTGGGACCACAGGTCGTCCTACAATGAGCAGTTCTTC. Combining the CDR3 with reference TRBV30 and TRBJ2-1 gives the whole variable domain SQTIHQWPATLVQPVGSPLSLECTVEGTSNPNLYWYRQAAGRGLQLLFYSVGIGQISSEVPQNLSASRPQDRQFILSSKKLLLSDSGFYLCAWDHRSSYNEQFFGPGTRLTVL.

This clone was counted a single time. The chain combines TRBV18 with TRBJ2-5, with D hard to call. V lost 0 bases and J lost 1, with 3 bases in between. Germline V gene lookup returns CDR1 KGHSH and CDR2 LQKENI. The CDR3 totals 13 residues. The CDR3 reads CASSPPGQETQYF. CDR3 sequence (DNA): TGTGCCAGCTCACCACCGGGCCAAGAGACCCAGTACTTC.

The chain combines TRBV6-5 with TRBJ1-1; D not resolved. The CDR3 extends over 13 amino acids. In germline, CDR1 is MNHEY, CDR2 SVGAGI. V lost 2 bases to trimming and J lost 1 base, with 5 bases between them. CDR3 coding DNA: TGTGCCAGCAGTTACAACGAGAACACTGAAGCTTTCTTT. Its protein is CASSYNENTEAFF.

This clone was seen only once. The junction differs from germline at one of its ends, possibly a read error. This chain links TRBV20-1 with TRBJ1-3; no clear D. The germline CDR1 and CDR2 sequences are DFQATT and SNEGSKA (reference sequence). The CDR3 covers 11 residues. This CDR3 reads CSARDGASECF. The CDR3 coding sequence is TGCAGTGCTAGAGATGGAGCCAGCGAATGTTTT.

This clone was detected only once. The chain employs TRBV14 and TRBJ1-6; 10 nucleotides line up with TRBD1. The CDR3 has 16 amino acids. Trimming cost V 4 bases and J 7 bases; bases outside gene matches: 7. Germline assignment: CDR1 SGHDN and CDR2 FVKESK. Written as DNA, the CDR3 is TGTGCCAGCAGCCTTGGTTTGGGACAGGGGAATTCACCCCTCCACTTT. It yields the protein CASSLGLGQGNSPLHF.

V and J are TRBV7-9 and TRBJ1-1; D not resolved. Germline loops: CDR1 SEHNR, CDR2 FQNEAQ (reference sequence). V was pared by 1 base and J by 1 base, with 13 bases between. This CDR3 contains 16 residues. The chain's CDR3 is CASSLGRARGNTEAFF. DNA for the CDR3: TGTGCCAGCAGCTTAGGGAGGGCACGTGGGAACACTGAAGCTTTCTTT.

The chain employs TRBV3-1 (or the pseudogene TRBV3-2) and TRBJ1-1, with TRBD1 matching over 10 bases. Germline CDR1 is LGHDT and CDR2 is YNNKEL (reference sequence). The CDR3 length is 15 residues. V shed 0 bases and J 8 bases; nucleotides not matched to a gene: 6. CDR3 nucleotides: TGTGCCAGCAGCCAAGACCTGACAGGGGGCGCGGAAGCTTTCTTT. Amino acid sequence: CASSQDLTGGAEAFF.

V usage is TRBV6-5 and J usage is TRBJ2-3; a possible D gene is TRBD1 (6 bases). The V end was cut by 4 bases, the J end by 1 base, with 12 bases between. The germline V gene has CDR1 MNHEY and CDR2 SVGAGI. The CDR3 is 15 residues long. As DNA, the CDR3 is TGTGCCAGCAGTTTACAGGGCCTGGGCACAGATACGCAGTATTTT. Encoded protein: CASSLQGLGTDTQYF.

This sequence joins TRBV19 and TRBJ1-1; 7 bases align to TRBD1. J gave up 3 bases and V 5 bases, and 6 bases lay outside the gene matches. CDR3 size: 14 residues. Germline values: CDR1 LNHDA, CDR2 SQIVND (reference sequence). The CDR3 region has the DNA TGTGCCAGTAGTGACCAGGGGGGTGACACTGAAGCTTTCTTT. It encodes CASSDQGGDTEAFF.